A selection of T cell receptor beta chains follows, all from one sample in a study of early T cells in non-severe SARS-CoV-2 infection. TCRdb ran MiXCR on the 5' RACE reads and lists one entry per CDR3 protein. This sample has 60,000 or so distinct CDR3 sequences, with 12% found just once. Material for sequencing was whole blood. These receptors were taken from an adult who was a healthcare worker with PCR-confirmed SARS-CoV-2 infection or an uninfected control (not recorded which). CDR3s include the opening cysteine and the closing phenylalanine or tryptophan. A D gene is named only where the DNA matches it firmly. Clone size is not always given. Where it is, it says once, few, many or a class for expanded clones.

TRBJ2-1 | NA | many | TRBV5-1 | CASSLQHNEQFF | TGCGCCAGCAGCCTCCAACACAATGAGCAGTTCTTC
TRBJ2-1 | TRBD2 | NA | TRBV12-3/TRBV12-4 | CATTERESYNEQFF | TGTGCCACAACCGAGCGGGAGTCTTACAATGAGCAGTTCTTC
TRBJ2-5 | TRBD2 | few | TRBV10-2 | CASRLLAGEETQYF | TGCGCCAGCAGGTTACTAGCGGGAGAAGAGACCCAGTACTTC
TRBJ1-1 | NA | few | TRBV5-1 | CASSDQRVNTEAFF | TGCGCCAGCAGCGATCAGAGGGTGAACACTGAAGCTTTCTTT
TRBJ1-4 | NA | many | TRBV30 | CAWNEATNEKLFF | TGTGCCTGGAACGAAGCAACTAATGAAAAACTGTTTTTT
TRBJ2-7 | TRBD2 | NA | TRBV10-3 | CAISSGLAGIEQYF | TGTGCCATCAGTTCGGGACTAGCGGGTATAGAGCAGTACTTC
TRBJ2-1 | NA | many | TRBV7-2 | CASSRDRLGYNEQFF | TGTGCCAGCAGCCGCGACAGGTTAGGTTACAATGAGCAGTTCTTC
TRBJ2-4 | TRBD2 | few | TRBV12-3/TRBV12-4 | CASSPRGRAKNIQYF | TGTGCCAGCAGTCCTCGCGGGAGGGCCAAAAACATTCAGTACTTC
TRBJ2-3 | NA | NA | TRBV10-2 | CASSEARTDKQYF | TGCGCCAGCAGTGAGGCCCGCACAGATAAGCAGTATTTT
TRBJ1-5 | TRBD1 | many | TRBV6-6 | CASRGQGGQPQHF | TGTGCCAGCAGAGGACAGGGAGGTCAGCCCCAGCATTTT
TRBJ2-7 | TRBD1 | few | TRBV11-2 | CASSLRQGTGEQYF | TGTGCCAGCAGCCTGAGACAGGGAACAGGAGAGCAGTACTTC
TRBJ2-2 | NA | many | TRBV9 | CASSVAPITGNTGELFF | TGTGCCAGCAGCGTTGCGCCTATCACGGGGAACACCGGGGAGCTGTTTTTT
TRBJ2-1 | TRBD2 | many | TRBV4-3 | CASRTVAGVYNEQFF | TGCGCCAGCAGGACCGTAGCGGGGGTCTACAATGAGCAGTTCTTC
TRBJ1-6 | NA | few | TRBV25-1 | CASSDEGRGLFLHF | TGTGCCAGCAGCGATGAAGGCAGGGGATTATTCCTCCACTTT
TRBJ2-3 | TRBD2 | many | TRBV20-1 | CSVEGASGRTDTQYF | TGCAGTGTCGAGGGGGCTAGCGGGAGAACAGATACGCAGTATTTT
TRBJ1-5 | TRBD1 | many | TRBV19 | CASDRQGGQPQHF | TGTGCCAGTGACCGACAGGGCGGTCAGCCCCAGCATTTT
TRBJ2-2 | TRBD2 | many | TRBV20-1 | CSATHLAGGSTGELFF | TGCAGTGCTACCCACCTAGCGGGAGGCTCCACCGGGGAGCTGTTTTTT
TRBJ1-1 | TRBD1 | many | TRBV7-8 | CASSLAPRTGSHTEAFF | TGTGCCAGCAGCCTGGCCCCTCGGACAGGGAGCCACACTGAAGCTTTCTTT
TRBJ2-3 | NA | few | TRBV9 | CASSPDLDTQYF | TGTGCCAGCAGCCCGGACTTAGATACGCAGTATTTT
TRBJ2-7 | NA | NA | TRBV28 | CASSDGTPPPRQYF | TGTGCCAGCAGTGACGGGACTCCACCGCCTCGGCAGTACTTC
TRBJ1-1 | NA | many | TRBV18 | CASSSGRAFF | TGTGCCAGCTCATCGGGTCGAGCTTTCTTT
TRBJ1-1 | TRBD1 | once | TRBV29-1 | CSVETGAGAFF | TGCAGCGTGGAGACAGGGGCTGGCGCTTTCTTT
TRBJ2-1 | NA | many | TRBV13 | CASSGGAGSYNEQFF | TGTGCCAGCAGCGGCGGGGCGGGCTCCTACAATGAGCAGTTCTTC
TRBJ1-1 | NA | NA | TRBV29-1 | CSVQGSGTEAFF | TGCAGCGTTCAGGGGAGTGGGACTGAAGCTTTCTTT
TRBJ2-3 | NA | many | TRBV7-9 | CASSLGFRDTQYF | TGTGCCAGCAGCTTAGGCTTTCGTGATACGCAGTATTTT
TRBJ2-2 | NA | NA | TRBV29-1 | CSVSDLGKRELFF | TGCAGCGTTTCTGACTTGGGGAAACGGGAGCTGTTTTTT
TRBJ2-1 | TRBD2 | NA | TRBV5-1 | CASSLEVAGAYNEQFF | TGCGCCAGCAGCTTGGAGGTAGCGGGAGCTTACAATGAGCAGTTCTTC
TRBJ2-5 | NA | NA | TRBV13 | CASSSTALETQYF | TGTGCCAGCAGCTCGACAGCTCTGGAGACCCAGTACTTC
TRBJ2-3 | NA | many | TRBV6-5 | CASSYSIEGVGTDTQYF | TGTGCCAGCAGTTACTCGATTGAGGGCGTCGGGACAGATACGCAGTATTTT
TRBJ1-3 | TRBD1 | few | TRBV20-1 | CSARSPGQGAGNTIYF | TGCAGTGCTAGATCTCCGGGACAGGGGGCTGGAAACACCATATATTTT
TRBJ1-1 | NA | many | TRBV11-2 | CASSLDLRGPTEAFF | TGTGCCAGCAGCTTAGATCTTCGAGGGCCCACTGAAGCTTTCTTT
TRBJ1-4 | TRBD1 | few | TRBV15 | CATSRDRGSEKLFF | TGTGCCACCAGCAGGGACAGGGGCAGCGAAAAACTGTTTTTT
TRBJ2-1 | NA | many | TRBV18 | CASSPSGYYNEQFF | TGTGCCAGCTCACCTAGCGGTTATTACAATGAGCAGTTCTTC